A single sample gave rise to the 5 T cell receptor beta chains below, sequenced in a study of cytotoxic CD8 clonotypes in ibrutinib-treated CLL (dated by TCRdb to the early 2020s). Preparation of the library involved the immunoSEQ multiplex PCR assay. TCRdb provides this immuneACCESS table in a form limited to in-frame rearrangements. Some clones are lacking; in checked studies, under half of them reflect an unresolved V gene, and why the rest are absent is not known. For this sample the table gives about 140,000 clones, of which 60% to 85% were detected only once. The top ten hold approximately 30% of the sample. The label giving this sample's time point can be read as: approximately twelve months on ibrutinib. The sample was PBMCs, taken after 12 months of ibrutinib treatment. The source of these receptors is a human donor with chronic lymphocytic leukemia.

The rearrangement joins TRBV5-5 to TRBJ2-1; TRBD2 agrees at 8 bases. CDR3 length: 16 residues. Germline V gives CDR1 SGHKS, CDR2 YYEKEE (reference sequence). V lost 2 bases, J lost 2 bases, and 6 bases stayed unmatched. The CDR3 sequence: CASSLVAGRTYNEQFF. CDR3 bases: TGTGCCAGCAGCTTAGTAGCGGGGCGAACCTACAATGAGCAGTTCTTC.

The chain has TRBV10-3 and TRBJ2-1; D possibly matches TRBD1 or TRBD2 (5 bases each). CDR1 ENHRY and CDR2 SYGVKD come from the germline V gene. The germline V and J ends were trimmed by 11 bases and 6 bases, with 11 bases remaining between them. The CDR3 has 11 residues. CDR3 sequence: CAGGWGNEQFF. The CDR3 nucleotides are TGTGCCGGGGGTTGGGGCAATGAGCAGTTCTTC.

The chain has TRBV27 and TRBJ2-1; possible D gene TRBD1, 5 bases. Germline V CDR1 and CDR2: MNHEY, SMNVEV (reference sequence). The CDR3 is 13 amino acids. Trimming stripped 6 bases from V and 9 bases from J, with 15 bases between. The CDR3 sequence is CASRSQGVGEQFF. In DNA, the CDR3 is TGTGCCAGCAGGTCCCAGGGTGTCGGTGAGCAGTTCTTC.

This chain joins TRBV7-2 and TRBJ2-4; TRBD1 matches at 11 bases. This CDR3 has 19 residues. The junction had 11 bases not matched to a gene; V was cut back by 4 bases and J by 0 bases. The germline V gene encodes CDR1 SGHTA and CDR2 FQGNSA. CDR3 nucleotide sequence: TGTGCCAGCAGCTCATGGACAGGGGGCCGTCAGATAGCCAAAAACATTCAGTACTTC. It specifies CASSSWTGGRQIAKNIQYF.

V and J are TRBV6-1 and TRBJ1-1; D uncertain. Germline-derived CDR1 and CDR2 are MNHNS and SASEGT. CDR3 length: 10 amino acids. The V and J ends lost 0 bases and 8 bases respectively, with 1 base between them. The CDR3 here is CASSEAEAFF. In nucleotides, the CDR3 is TGTGCCAGCAGTGAAGCCGAAGCTTTCTTT.